This is a list of T cell receptor beta chains from one sample in a study of CD4 T cells in relation to SARS-CoV-2 and coronaviruses. Method: immunoSEQ multiplex PCR; TCRdb's copy keeps in-frame clones and lacks some. The sample includes around 41,000 clones, 84% of them seen just once. No antigens are known for them. The sequenced sample consisted of naive CD4+ T cells from PBMCs, cultured in vitro. These receptors all stem from an adult with COVID-19. Both conserved end residues are part of each CDR3. Fields, in order: clone size, D gene, V gene, J gene, CDR3 protein, CDR3 DNA. The D gene is left open where the match is weak. The size of a clone is reported for some rows only, either as once, few or many, or as a class for expanded clones.

clone_size: NA; d_call: NA; v_call: TRBV14; j_call: TRBJ1-5; cdr3_aa: CASSQGRDQPQHF; cdr3_nt: TGTGCCAGCAGCCAAGGGAGGGATCAGCCCCAGCATTTT
clone_size: few; d_call: NA; v_call: TRBV7-9; j_call: TRBJ1-6; cdr3_aa: CASSLAGQGYNSPLHF; cdr3_nt: TGTGCCAGCAGCTTAGCCGGGCAGGGTTATAATTCACCCCTCCACTTT
clone_size: NA; d_call: TRBD2; v_call: TRBV4-1; j_call: TRBJ2-1; cdr3_aa: CASSRQRGLAYNEQFF; cdr3_nt: TGCGCCAGCAGCCGCCAAAGAGGACTAGCTTACAATGAGCAGTTCTTC
clone_size: few; d_call: TRBD1; v_call: TRBV3-1/TRBV3-2; j_call: TRBJ2-1; cdr3_aa: CASSFPGGGGVEQFF; cdr3_nt: TGTGCCAGCAGCTTCCCAGGGGGCGGTGGAGTTGAGCAGTTCTTC
clone_size: NA; d_call: NA; v_call: TRBV6-2/TRBV6-3; j_call: TRBJ1-4; cdr3_aa: CASSYVQGSEKLFF; cdr3_nt: TGTGCCAGCAGTTACGTGCAGGGAAGTGAAAAACTGTTTTTT
clone_size: NA; d_call: TRBD2; v_call: TRBV11-3; j_call: TRBJ2-2; cdr3_aa: CASSSWTSGRARNGNGELFF; cdr3_nt: TGTGCCAGCAGCTCATGGACTAGCGGGAGGGCACGAAATGGGAACGGGGAGCTGTTTTTT
clone_size: NA; d_call: TRBD2; v_call: TRBV5-1; j_call: TRBJ2-7; cdr3_aa: CASSLASGKVEQYF; cdr3_nt: TGCGCCAGCAGCTTAGCTAGCGGGAAGGTCGAGCAGTACTTC
clone_size: NA; d_call: NA; v_call: TRBV19; j_call: TRBJ1-1; cdr3_aa: CASSITGQSNTEAFF; cdr3_nt: TGTGCCAGTAGCATAACAGGGCAATCGAACACTGAAGCTTTCTTT
clone_size: few; d_call: NA; v_call: TRBV2; j_call: TRBJ2-3; cdr3_aa: CASSYRKAIDTQYF; cdr3_nt: TGTGCCAGCAGCTACAGAAAGGCCATAGATACGCAGTATTTT
clone_size: NA; d_call: NA; v_call: TRBV2; j_call: TRBJ1-4; cdr3_aa: CASSGSFGPSVNEKLFF; cdr3_nt: TGTGCCAGCAGTGGTTCATTCGGGCCGAGCGTTAATGAAAAACTGTTTTTT
clone_size: NA; d_call: NA; v_call: TRBV5-1; j_call: TRBJ2-5; cdr3_aa: CASSLVGVAETQYF; cdr3_nt: TGCGCCAGCAGCTTGGTAGGGGTAGCCGAGACCCAGTACTTC
clone_size: NA; d_call: NA; v_call: TRBV6-2/TRBV6-3; j_call: TRBJ2-3; cdr3_aa: CASSYSLLSADTQYF; cdr3_nt: TGTGCCAGCAGTTACTCGTTACTATCGGCAGATACGCAGTATTTT
clone_size: NA; d_call: TRBD2; v_call: TRBV7-9; j_call: TRBJ2-3; cdr3_aa: CASSRSLAGDTDTQYF; cdr3_nt: TGTGCCAGCAGCCGGTCTCTAGCGGGAGACACAGATACGCAGTATTTT
clone_size: NA; d_call: NA; v_call: TRBV19; j_call: TRBJ1-5; cdr3_aa: CASSQLTGSGQPQHF; cdr3_nt: TGTGCCAGTAGTCAACTGACAGGCTCCGGTCAGCCCCAGCATTTT
clone_size: NA; d_call: NA; v_call: TRBV28; j_call: TRBJ2-1; cdr3_aa: CASSLSGSSNEQFF; cdr3_nt: TGTGCCAGCAGTTTATCGGGGAGTTCAAATGAGCAGTTCTTC
clone_size: NA; d_call: NA; v_call: TRBV5-4; j_call: TRBJ2-6; cdr3_aa: CASSVLSGANVLTF; cdr3_nt: TGTGCCAGCAGCGTGCTCTCTGGGGCCAACGTCCTGACTTTC
clone_size: NA; d_call: NA; v_call: TRBV6-5; j_call: TRBJ1-2; cdr3_aa: CASFRDGEGYTF; cdr3_nt: TGTGCCAGCTTTCGGGACGGAGAAGGCTACACCTTC
clone_size: once; d_call: TRBD1; v_call: TRBV6-5; j_call: TRBJ2-1; cdr3_aa: CASRRDRGFSNEQFF; cdr3_nt: TGTGCCAGCAGAAGGGACAGGGGGTTTTCCAATGAGCAGTTCTTC
clone_size: NA; d_call: NA; v_call: TRBV7-2; j_call: TRBJ2-1; cdr3_aa: CASSKAGPSYNEQFF; cdr3_nt: TGTGCCAGCAGCAAAGCGGGCCCTTCCTACAATGAGCAGTTCTTC
clone_size: NA; d_call: NA; v_call: TRBV28; j_call: TRBJ2-7; cdr3_aa: CASLLGSGAYYEQYF; cdr3_nt: TGTGCCAGCCTCTTGGGGTCAGGGGCGTATTACGAGCAGTACTTC
clone_size: NA; d_call: NA; v_call: TRBV7-2; j_call: TRBJ2-7; cdr3_aa: CASSPRTGHEQYF; cdr3_nt: TGTGCCAGCAGCCCAAGAACGGGACACGAGCAGTACTTC
clone_size: NA; d_call: TRBD2; v_call: TRBV29-1; j_call: TRBJ2-1; cdr3_aa: CSAEGTSGSGSYNEQFF; cdr3_nt: TGCAGCGCCGAAGGGACTAGCGGGAGTGGTTCCTACAATGAGCAGTTCTTC
clone_size: NA; d_call: TRBD1; v_call: TRBV6-5; j_call: TRBJ1-6; cdr3_aa: CASSRGGTLHF; cdr3_nt: TGTGCCAGCAGCCGAGGGGGCACCCTCCACTTT
clone_size: NA; d_call: NA; v_call: TRBV28; j_call: TRBJ1-5; cdr3_aa: CASHPWGGSNQPQHF; cdr3_nt: TGTGCCAGCCACCCGTGGGGGGGAAGCAATCAGCCCCAGCATTTT
clone_size: NA; d_call: NA; v_call: TRBV10-3; j_call: TRBJ2-7; cdr3_aa: CAISDKTSLDEQYF; cdr3_nt: TGTGCCATCAGTGATAAGACTAGTCTCGACGAGCAGTACTTC
clone_size: few; d_call: NA; v_call: TRBV7-9; j_call: TRBJ2-7; cdr3_aa: CASSLGGKKEQYF; cdr3_nt: TGTGCCAGCAGCTTAGGGGGGAAGAAGGAGCAGTACTTC
clone_size: NA; d_call: NA; v_call: TRBV3-1/TRBV3-2; j_call: TRBJ2-5; cdr3_aa: CASSQTDSRETQYF; cdr3_nt: TGTGCCAGCAGCCAAACCGACAGTAGGGAGACCCAGTACTTC
clone_size: NA; d_call: TRBD1; v_call: TRBV4-1; j_call: TRBJ1-1; cdr3_aa: CASSLLYPGTANTEAFF; cdr3_nt: TGCGCCAGCAGCCTATTATACCCCGGGACAGCGAACACTGAAGCTTTCTTT
clone_size: once; d_call: NA; v_call: TRBV9; j_call: TRBJ2-4; cdr3_aa: CASSYGPENIQYF; cdr3_nt: TGTGCCAGCAGCTACGGACCGGAAAACATTCAGTACTTC
clone_size: NA; d_call: NA; v_call: TRBV15; j_call: TRBJ2-7; cdr3_aa: CATSRDTATTLYEQYF; cdr3_nt: TGTGCCACCAGCAGAGATACAGCGACCACCCTCTACGAGCAGTACTTC
clone_size: NA; d_call: NA; v_call: TRBV20-1; j_call: TRBJ2-3; cdr3_aa: CSASSRQLTDTQYF; cdr3_nt: TGCAGTGCTAGTTCGCGACAACTCACAGATACGCAGTATTTT
clone_size: NA; d_call: NA; v_call: TRBV24-1; j_call: TRBJ2-1; cdr3_aa: CATSVGTRDNEQFF; cdr3_nt: TGTGCCACCAGTGTGGGGACGCGAGACAATGAGCAGTTCTTC
clone_size: NA; d_call: TRBD2; v_call: TRBV3-1/TRBV3-2; j_call: TRBJ2-7; cdr3_aa: CASSQAAGAEQYF; cdr3_nt: TGTGCCAGCAGCCAAGCGGCGGGAGCCGAGCAGTACTTC
clone_size: NA; d_call: NA; v_call: TRBV5-1; j_call: TRBJ2-7; cdr3_aa: CASSFGPPGYEQYF; cdr3_nt: TGCGCCAGCAGCTTCGGGCCCCCAGGCTACGAGCAGTACTTC
clone_size: NA; d_call: TRBD2; v_call: TRBV18; j_call: TRBJ2-3; cdr3_aa: CASSGLADIDTQYF; cdr3_nt: TGTGCCAGCTCTGGACTAGCGGACATAGATACGCAGTATTTT
clone_size: NA; d_call: NA; v_call: TRBV4-2; j_call: TRBJ2-5; cdr3_aa: CASSPRPSRQETQYF; cdr3_nt: TGTGCCAGCAGCCCGAGGCCCTCTAGGCAAGAGACCCAGTACTTC
clone_size: NA; d_call: NA; v_call: TRBV6-5; j_call: TRBJ1-1; cdr3_aa: CASSPAGQRNTEAFF; cdr3_nt: TGTGCCAGCAGCCCCGCGGGGCAGCGCAACACTGAAGCTTTCTTT